The 9 T cell receptor beta chains given below trace back to one sample, sequenced in a study of shared clonotypes between healthy human individuals. The assay was immunoSEQ multiplex PCR, and TCRdb's table has in-frame clones only and misses some. The sample records roughly 2.1 million clones, just over 90% being singletons. Selected positively for CCR7 and CD45RO-negative, naive CD8 cells excluded terminally differentiated effector memory CD45RA+ cells. The sequenced sample was naive CD8+ T cells from PBMCs. These receptors came from a young man in good health. Some clones in this sample may be carry-over from other donors' samples.

The V call is TRBV7-9, the J call TRBJ2-1, with 10 positions matching TRBD2. Per the germline V gene, CDR1 is SEHNR and CDR2 is FQNEAQ (reference sequence). Trimming cost V 4 bases and J 8 bases; bases outside gene matches: 11. This CDR3 contains 16 residues. CDR3 nucleotide sequence: TGTGCCAGCAGCTCAACAACTAGCGGGATTGTCCATGAGCAGTTCTTC. Translated, it gives CASSSTTSGIVHEQFF.

This chain uses TRBV27 with TRBJ2-3; the D gene is possibly TRBD1 (5 bases). The CDR3 extends over 15 amino acids. Trimming pared 5 bases from V and 3 bases from J, leaving 15 bases between. CDR1 is MNHEY and CDR2 is SMNVEV in the germline V gene (reference sequence). For the CDR3, the DNA is TGTGCCAGCAGTACCCAAGGGGTAGGAACAGATACGCAGTATTTT. Translation gives CASSTQGVGTDTQYF.

The chain couples TRBV4-2 to TRBJ2-7; 11 positions match TRBD2. Trimming cost V 0 bases and J 0 bases; bases outside gene matches: 4. The CDR3 spans 17 residues. Germline lookup yields CDR1 LGHNA and CDR2 YNFKEQ. CDR3 loop: CASSQDKLAGVSYEQYF. DNA for the CDR3: TGTGCCAGCAGCCAAGATAAACTAGCGGGGGTCTCCTACGAGCAGTACTTC.

The V call is TRBV5-4, the J call TRBJ1-2; 9 bases map to TRBD1. V shed 4 bases, J shed 3 bases, and the junction held 10 bases outside the gene matches. The CDR3 is 16 residues long. Germline assignment: CDR1 SGHNT and CDR2 YYREEE (reference sequence). The CDR3 region has the DNA TGTGCCAGCAGCCCATACAGGGGGCGCTCCGACTATGGCTACACCTTC. It translates to CASSPYRGRSDYGYTF.

CDR3 sequence: CASSPLERSNTGELFF. The CDR3 DNA sequence: TGTGCCAGCAGCCCTCTGGAGCGCTCAAACACCGGGGAGCTGTTTTTT. The chain joins TRBV7-9 to TRBJ2-2; D is uncertain. CDR3 length equals 16 residues. V lost 5 bases, J lost 2 bases, and 15 bases lay in between. Germline V lookup: CDR1 SEHNR, CDR2 FQNEAQ (reference sequence).

The chain links TRBV28 to TRBJ2-3, with D perhaps matching TRBD1 (5 bases). The germline V gene has CDR1 MDHEN and CDR2 SYDVKM. The V and J ends lost 3 bases and 0 bases respectively, with 10 bases between them. This CDR3 comprises 15 residues. CDR3 residues: CASSLRQFSTDTQYF. DNA of the CDR3: TGTGCCAGCAGTTTGCGACAGTTTAGCACAGATACGCAGTATTTT.

V and J are TRBV7-2 and TRBJ2-7; a possible D gene is TRBD1 (5 bases). Germline CDR1 SGHTA, CDR2 FQGNSA. The CDR3 extends over 14 amino acids. V was cut by 5 bases and J by 1 base, with 12 bases left in between. The CDR3 sequence is CASSGAGPSYEQYF. In DNA form, the CDR3 reads TGTGCCAGCAGCGGGGCAGGTCCTTCCTACGAGCAGTACTTC.

CDR3 DNA sequence: TGTGCCAGCAGTTTAAAGCCGGAAGAGGCCGACTCCTACGAGCAGTACTTC. Amino acids: CASSLKPEEADSYEQYF. The V gene is TRBV28, the J gene TRBJ2-7, with D unclear. Germline V gene sequence: CDR1 MDHEN, CDR2 SYDVKM. This CDR3 contains 17 residues. Trimming removed 2 bases at V and 0 bases at J, with 17 bases between.

CDR3 nucleotide sequence: TGTGCCACCATGGCTAGCGGGTACAATGAGCAGTTCTTC. Translating it yields CATMASGYNEQFF. V and J are TRBV27 and TRBJ2-1; 8 nucleotides agree with TRBD2. Germline CDR1 MNHEY, CDR2 SMNVEV (reference sequence). Unmatched junction bases numbered 6, after V lost 10 bases and J lost 4 bases. This CDR3 is 13 amino acids long.